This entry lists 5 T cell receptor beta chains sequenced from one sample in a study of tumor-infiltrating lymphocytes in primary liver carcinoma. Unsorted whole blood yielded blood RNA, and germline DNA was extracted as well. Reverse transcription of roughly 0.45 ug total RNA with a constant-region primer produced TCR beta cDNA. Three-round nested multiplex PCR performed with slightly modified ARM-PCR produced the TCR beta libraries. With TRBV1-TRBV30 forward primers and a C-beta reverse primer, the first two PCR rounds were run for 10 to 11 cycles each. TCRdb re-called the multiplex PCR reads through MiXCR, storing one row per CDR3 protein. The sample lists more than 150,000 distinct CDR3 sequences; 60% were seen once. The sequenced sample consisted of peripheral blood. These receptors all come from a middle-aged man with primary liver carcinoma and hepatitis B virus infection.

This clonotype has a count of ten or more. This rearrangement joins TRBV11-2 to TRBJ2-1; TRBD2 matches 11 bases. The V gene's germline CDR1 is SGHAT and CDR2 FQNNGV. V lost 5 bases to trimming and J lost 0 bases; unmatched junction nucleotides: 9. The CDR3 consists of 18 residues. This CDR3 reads CASSGRTSGFSSYNEQFF. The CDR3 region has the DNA TGTGCCAGCAGCGGGAGGACTAGCGGGTTCTCCTCCTACAATGAGCAGTTCTTC.

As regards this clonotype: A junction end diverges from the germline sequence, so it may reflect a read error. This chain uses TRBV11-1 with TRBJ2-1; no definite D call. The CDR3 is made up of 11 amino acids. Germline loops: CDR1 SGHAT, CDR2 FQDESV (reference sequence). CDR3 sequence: CAISFSPRRFF. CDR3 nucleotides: TGTGCCATCAGCTTCAGTCCCAGGCGGTTCTTC. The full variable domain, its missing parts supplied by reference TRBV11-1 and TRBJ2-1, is EAEVAQSPRYKITEKSQAVAFWCDPISGHATLYWYRQILGQGPELLVQFQDESVVDDSQLPKDRFSAERLKGVDSTLKIQPAELGDSAMYLCAISFSPRRFFGPGTRLTVL.

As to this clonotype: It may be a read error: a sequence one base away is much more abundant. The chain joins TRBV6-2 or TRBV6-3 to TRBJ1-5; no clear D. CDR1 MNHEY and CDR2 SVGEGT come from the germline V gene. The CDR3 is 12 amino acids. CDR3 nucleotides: TGTGTCAGCAGTTATGTTTTGCAGCCCCAGCATTTT. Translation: CVSSYVLQPQHF.

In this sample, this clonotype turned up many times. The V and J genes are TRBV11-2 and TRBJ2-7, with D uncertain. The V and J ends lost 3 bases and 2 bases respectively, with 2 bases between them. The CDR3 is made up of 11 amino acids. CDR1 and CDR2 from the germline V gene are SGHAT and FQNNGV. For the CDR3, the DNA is TGTGCCAGCAGCTTGGCCTACGAGCAGTACTTC. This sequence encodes CASSLAYEQYF.

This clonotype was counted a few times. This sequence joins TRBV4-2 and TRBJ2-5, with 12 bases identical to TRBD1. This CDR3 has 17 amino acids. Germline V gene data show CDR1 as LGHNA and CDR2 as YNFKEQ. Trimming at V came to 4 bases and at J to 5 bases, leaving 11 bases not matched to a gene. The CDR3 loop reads CASSLDGTGGQGETQYF. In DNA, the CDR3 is TGTGCCAGCAGCCTAGATGGGACAGGGGGCCAGGGGGAGACCCAGTACTTC.